Each of the 11 T cell receptor beta chains below was sequenced from the same sample in a study of shared clonotypes between healthy human individuals. Cells designated naive CD8 were CD45RO-negative and were positively selected for CCR7, with terminally differentiated effector memory CD45RA+ cells excluded. The method was immunoSEQ multiplex PCR; TCRdb's version includes in-frame clones alone and lacks a portion of them. This sample has about 2 million clones; about 94% occur once, and the top ten carry more than 0.95%. Input material: naive CD8+ T cells sorted from blood. These TCRs come from a man between 18 and 29 years old in good health.

The chain recombines TRBV27 with TRBJ2-7; TRBD2 is a possible D gene (6 bases). This CDR3 region has 12 residues. The V end was cut by 8 bases, the J end by 4 bases, with 12 bases between. CDR1 and CDR2 from the germline V gene are MNHEY and SMNVEV (reference sequence). In DNA form, the CDR3 reads TGTGCCAGCGGGGGGACTTTATACGAGCAGTACTTC. Its protein product is CASGGTLYEQYF.

V and J are TRBV4-1 and TRBJ2-7; the match to TRBD2 covers 11 bases. V trimming: 4 bases; J trimming: 1 base; junction bases outside the gene matches: 0. The CDR3 sequence is 14 residues long. The germline V gene encodes CDR1 MGHRA and CDR2 YSYEKL. CDR3 sequence reads: CASSRLAGSYEQYF. Written as DNA, the CDR3 is TGCGCCAGCAGCCGACTAGCGGGGTCCTACGAGCAGTACTTC.

This clone came up a few times. Other nucleotide sequences in the sample specify the same CDR3. This chain links TRBV29-1 with TRBJ1-2; perhaps TRBD1 as D (5 bases). The CDR3 runs 12 residues. V dropped 6 bases and J dropped 2 bases, with 10 bases sitting between them. Germline assignment: CDR1 SQVTM and CDR2 ANQGSEA. In DNA form, the CDR3 reads TGCAGCGTGGAGGACAACAACTATGGCTACACCTTC. It yields the protein CSVEDNNYGYTF. Together with reference TRBV29-1 and TRBJ1-2, the CDR3 gives the full variable domain: SAVISQKPSRDICQRGTSLTIQCQVDSQVTMMFWYRQQPGQSLTLIATANQGSEATYESGFVIDKFPISRPNLTFSTLTVSNMSPEDSSIYLCSVEDNNYGYTFGSGTRLTVV.

This clone was seen only once. CDR3 loop: CASSYTGFMNTEAFF. The CDR3 nucleotides are TGTGCCAGCAGTTACACTGGGTTCATGAACACTGAAGCTTTCTTT. The chain has TRBV27 and TRBJ1-1, with D unclear. CDR3 length equals 15 residues. The germline V gene encodes CDR1 MNHEY and CDR2 SMNVEV (reference sequence). The V gene lost 4 bases and the J gene lost 0 bases, with 12 bases spanning the gap.

This chain uses TRBV6-5 with TRBJ2-1; 7 positions match TRBD2. The CDR3 contains 14 residues. Germline CDR1 is MNHEY and CDR2 is SVGAGI. J gave up 2 bases and V 5 bases, and 3 bases lay outside the gene matches. CDR3 sequence (DNA): TGTGCCAGCAGTCTGACTAGCACCTACAATGAGCAGTTCTTC. As protein: CASSLTSTYNEQFF.

The chain is built from TRBV4-2 and TRBJ1-1; 10 bases match TRBD1. Germline values: CDR1 LGHNA, CDR2 YNFKEQ. The CDR3 is 15 amino acids. The V segment lost 4 bases and the J segment 2 bases; nucleotides outside the gene matches: 4. CDR3 nucleotides: TGTGCCAGCAGCCGGGAGACAGGGGGCAACACTGAAGCTTTCTTT. It codes for CASSRETGGNTEAFF.

The V call is TRBV6-1, the J call TRBJ2-2; D is possibly TRBD1 or TRBD2 (5 bases each). Germline lookup yields CDR1 MNHNS and CDR2 SASEGT. V was clipped by 2 bases and J by 5 bases, with 15 bases between them. The CDR3 spans 16 residues. The CDR3 is CASSESGALGTGELFF. The CDR3 DNA reads as TGTGCCAGCAGTGAATCCGGGGCGTTGGGAACCGGGGAGCTGTTTTTT.

As concerns this clone: Distinct nucleotide sequences in the sample also encode this CDR3. The gene calls are TRBV7-9 and TRBJ2-7; no clear D. Trimming cost V 0 bases and J 6 bases, with 3 bases left between them. Germline lookup yields CDR1 SEHNR and CDR2 FQNEAQ (reference sequence). The CDR3 has 11 residues. Written as DNA, the CDR3 is TGTGCCAGCAGCTTAGCTGGCGAGCAGTACTTC. This codes for CASSLAGEQYF.

The gene calls are TRBV28 and TRBJ1-1, with a weak D call TRBD1 (5 bases). Germline V CDR1 and CDR2: MDHEN, SYDVKM. With 7 bases removed from V and 7 bases from J, the gap between germline ends came to 16 bases. CDR3 length: 13 residues. The CDR3 DNA follows: TGTGCCAGCAAATCCGTAGGGGCTTTTGAAGCTTTCTTT. It specifies CASKSVGAFEAFF.

The chain has TRBV27 and TRBJ1-1; 10 bases align to TRBD1. This CDR3 has 16 residues. V shed 5 bases, J shed 8 bases, and the junction held 14 bases outside the gene matches. Germline CDR1 MNHEY, CDR2 SMNVEV (reference sequence). CDR3 nucleotides: TGTGCCAGCAGTCCGGCCACGGGACAGGGGCCCGGCGAAGCTTTCTTT. This gives the protein CASSPATGQGPGEAFF.

This chain's CDR3 is CASSPLPDSYGYTF. The CDR3 bases are TGTGCCAGCAGTCCCCTTCCGGACAGCTATGGCTACACCTTC. The V call is TRBV27, the J call TRBJ1-2, with D possibly matching TRBD1 (6 bases). The CDR3 has 14 amino acids. Germline CDR1 MNHEY, CDR2 SMNVEV (reference sequence). Trimming removed 5 bases at V and 4 bases at J, with 14 bases between.